The clone carrying this T cell receptor (beta chain) was detected a few times. Antigen unknown. The entry originates in a study of cytomegalovirus exposure and HLA in healthy donors. Study-level information: Some 80 million unique TCRs from HLA-typed donors were held in an early data release. Overall study results and limits: About 90% or about 30% of the time was how often most TCR beta V segments were productive, according to an earlier analysis.

Amplification used 60 Vbeta primers and 13 Jbeta primers. The repertoire was sequenced with immunoSEQ multiplex PCR; TCRdb's copy has only in-frame clones and lacks some. This table has approximately 160,000 clones, 82% appearing once. V dropped 3 bases and J dropped 7; count of bases not matched to a gene: 5. From germline, CDR1 is KGHSH and CDR2 LQKENI. CDR3 length: 14 residues. The gene calls are TRBV18 and TRBJ2-4; 8 positions agree with TRBD1. The sample taken for sequencing was PBMCs. This TCR was recovered from a male donor in good health and CMV-seronegative. CDR3 sequence: CASSPQGAGNIQYF. CDR3 in DNA: TGTGCCAGCTCACCTCAGGGGGCAGGGAACATTCAGTACTTC.